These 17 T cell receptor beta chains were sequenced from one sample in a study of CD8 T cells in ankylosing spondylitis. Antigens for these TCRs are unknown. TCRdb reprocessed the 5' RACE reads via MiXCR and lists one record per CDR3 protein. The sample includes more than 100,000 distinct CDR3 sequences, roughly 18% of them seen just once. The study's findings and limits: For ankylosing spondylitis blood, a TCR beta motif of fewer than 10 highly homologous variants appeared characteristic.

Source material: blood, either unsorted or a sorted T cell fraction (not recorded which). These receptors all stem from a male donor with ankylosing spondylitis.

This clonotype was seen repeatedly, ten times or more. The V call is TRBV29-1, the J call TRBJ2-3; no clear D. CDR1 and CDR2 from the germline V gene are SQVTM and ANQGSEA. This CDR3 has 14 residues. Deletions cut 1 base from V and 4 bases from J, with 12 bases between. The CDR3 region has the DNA TGCAGCGTTGAAGGCGCCGACCGGGCAGATACGCAGTATTTT. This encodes CSVEGADRADTQYF.

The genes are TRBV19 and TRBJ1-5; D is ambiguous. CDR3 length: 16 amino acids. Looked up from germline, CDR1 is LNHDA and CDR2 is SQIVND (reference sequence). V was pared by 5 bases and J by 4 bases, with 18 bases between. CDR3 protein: CASSQYGIRGNQPQHF. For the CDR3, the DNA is TGTGCCAGTAGTCAATACGGTATCCGCGGTAATCAGCCCCAGCATTTT. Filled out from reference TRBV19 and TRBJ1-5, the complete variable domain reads DGGITQSPKYLFRKEGQNVTLSCEQNLNHDAMYWYRQDPGQGLRLIYYSQIVNDFQKGDIAEGYSVSREKKESFPLTVTSAQKNPTAFYLCASSQYGIRGNQPQHFGDGTRLSIL.

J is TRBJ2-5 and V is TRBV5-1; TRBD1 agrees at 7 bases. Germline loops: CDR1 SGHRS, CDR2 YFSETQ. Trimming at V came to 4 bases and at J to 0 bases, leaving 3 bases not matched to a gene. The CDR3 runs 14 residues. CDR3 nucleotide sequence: TGCGCCAGCAGCCCAGGGACAGACCAAGAGACCCAGTACTTC. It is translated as CASSPGTDQETQYF.

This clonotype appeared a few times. CDR3 bases: TGTGCCAATTCGCCGGGGCCCGGGGAGCTGTTTTTT. It specifies CANSPGPGELFF. This chain joins TRBV12-3 or TRBV12-4 and TRBJ2-2; D tentatively reads TRBD1 or TRBD2 (5 bases each). The CDR3 is 12 amino acids. The V and J ends lost 10 bases and 6 bases respectively, with 12 bases between them.

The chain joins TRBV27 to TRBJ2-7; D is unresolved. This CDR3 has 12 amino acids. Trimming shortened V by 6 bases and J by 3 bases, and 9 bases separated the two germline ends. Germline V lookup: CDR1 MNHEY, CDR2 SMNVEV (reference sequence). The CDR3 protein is CASRGMGYEQYF. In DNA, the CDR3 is TGTGCCAGCAGGGGGATGGGCTACGAGCAGTACTTC.

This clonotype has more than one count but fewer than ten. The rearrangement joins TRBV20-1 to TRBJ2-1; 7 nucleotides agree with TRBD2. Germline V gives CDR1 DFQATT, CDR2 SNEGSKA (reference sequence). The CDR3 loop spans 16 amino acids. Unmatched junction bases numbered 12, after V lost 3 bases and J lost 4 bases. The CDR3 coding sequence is TGCAGTGCTAGGGGAAGGGACTACGAGCCGTACAATGAGCAGTTCTTC. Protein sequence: CSARGRDYEPYNEQFF.

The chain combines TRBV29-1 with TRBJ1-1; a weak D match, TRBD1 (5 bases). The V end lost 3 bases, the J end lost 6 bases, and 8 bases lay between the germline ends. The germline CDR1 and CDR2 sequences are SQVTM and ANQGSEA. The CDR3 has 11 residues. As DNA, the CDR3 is TGCAGCGTTGAGCAGGGCGCTGAAGCTTTCTTT. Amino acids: CSVEQGAEAFF.

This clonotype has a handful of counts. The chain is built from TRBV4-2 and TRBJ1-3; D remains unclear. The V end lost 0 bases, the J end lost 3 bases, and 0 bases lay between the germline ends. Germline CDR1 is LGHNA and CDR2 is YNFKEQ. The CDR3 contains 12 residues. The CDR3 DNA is TGTGCCAGCAGCCAAGATGGAAACACCATATATTTT. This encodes CASSQDGNTIYF.

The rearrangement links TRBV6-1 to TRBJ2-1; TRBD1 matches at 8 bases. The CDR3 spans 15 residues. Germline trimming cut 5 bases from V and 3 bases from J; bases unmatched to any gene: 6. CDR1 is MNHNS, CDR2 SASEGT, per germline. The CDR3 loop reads CASSQTGGDYNEQFF. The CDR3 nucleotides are TGTGCCAGCAGTCAAACAGGGGGTGACTACAATGAGCAGTTCTTC.

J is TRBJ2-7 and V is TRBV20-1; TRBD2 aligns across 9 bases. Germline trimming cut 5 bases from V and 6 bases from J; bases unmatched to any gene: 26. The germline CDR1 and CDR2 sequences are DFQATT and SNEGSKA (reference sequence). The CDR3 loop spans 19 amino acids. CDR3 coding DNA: TGCAGTGCTCCCCCGGGGGGGAGCGGGAGGAAGGTTGGTTGGGGCGAGCAGTACTTC. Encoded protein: CSAPPGGSGRKVGWGEQYF.

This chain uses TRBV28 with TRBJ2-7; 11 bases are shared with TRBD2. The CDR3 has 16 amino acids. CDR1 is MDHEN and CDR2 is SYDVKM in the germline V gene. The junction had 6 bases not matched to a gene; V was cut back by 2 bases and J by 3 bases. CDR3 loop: CASSLPTSGANYEQYF. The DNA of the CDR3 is TGTGCCAGCAGTTTACCGACTAGCGGGGCTAACTACGAGCAGTACTTC.

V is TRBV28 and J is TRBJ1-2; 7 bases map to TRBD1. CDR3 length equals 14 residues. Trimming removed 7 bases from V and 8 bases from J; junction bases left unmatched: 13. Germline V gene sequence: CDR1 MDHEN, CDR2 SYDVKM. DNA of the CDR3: TGTGCCAGCAACCACAGAGGGGGCCTAGGGGGCTACACCTTC. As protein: CASNHRGGLGGYTF.

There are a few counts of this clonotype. The CDR3 nucleotides are TGCAGCGGCGAAATAAGAGATCTAGGTCGGGGCTCCTACAATGAGCAGTTCTTC. It is translated as CSGEIRDLGRGSYNEQFF. J is TRBJ2-1 and V is TRBV29-1; D possibly corresponds to TRBD2 (5 bases). The CDR3 sequence is 18 residues long. CDR1 and CDR2 from the germline V gene are SQVTM and ANQGSEA. V shed 7 bases and J shed 0 bases, with 25 bases lying between them.

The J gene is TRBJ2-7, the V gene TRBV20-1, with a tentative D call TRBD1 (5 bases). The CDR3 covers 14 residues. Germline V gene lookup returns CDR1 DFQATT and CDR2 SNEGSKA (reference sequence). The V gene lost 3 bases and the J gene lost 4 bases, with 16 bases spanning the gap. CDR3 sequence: CSARGPSYAYEQYF. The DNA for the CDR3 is TGCAGTGCTAGGGGGCCGTCCTATGCATACGAGCAGTACTTC.

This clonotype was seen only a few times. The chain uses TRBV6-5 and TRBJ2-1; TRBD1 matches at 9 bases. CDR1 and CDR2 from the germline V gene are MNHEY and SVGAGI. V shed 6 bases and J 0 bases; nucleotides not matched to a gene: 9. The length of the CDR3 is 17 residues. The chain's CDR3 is CASSYGQGQISYNEQFF. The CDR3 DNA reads TGTGCCAGCAGCTATGGACAGGGGCAGATCTCCTACAATGAGCAGTTCTTC.

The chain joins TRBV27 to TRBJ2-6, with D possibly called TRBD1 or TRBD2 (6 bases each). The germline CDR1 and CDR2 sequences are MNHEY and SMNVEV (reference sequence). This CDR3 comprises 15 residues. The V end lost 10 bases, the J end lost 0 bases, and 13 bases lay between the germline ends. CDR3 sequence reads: CATRGGISGANVLTF. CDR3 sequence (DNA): TGTGCCACCCGAGGGGGGATCTCTGGGGCCAACGTCCTGACTTTC.

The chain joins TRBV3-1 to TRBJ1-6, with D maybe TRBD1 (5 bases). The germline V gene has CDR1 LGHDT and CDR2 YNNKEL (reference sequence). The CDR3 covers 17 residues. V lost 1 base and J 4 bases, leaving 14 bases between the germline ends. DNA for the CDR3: TGTGCCAGCAGCCAAGCAGGGTGGCGCCTTTATAATTCACCCCTCCACTTT. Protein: CASSQAGWRLYNSPLHF. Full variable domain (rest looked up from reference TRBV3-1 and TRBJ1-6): DTAVSQTPKYLVTQMGNDKSIKCEQNLGHDTMYWYKQDSKKFLKIMFSYNNKELIINETVPNRFSPKSPDKAHLNLHINSLELGDSAVYFCASSQAGWRLYNSPLHFGNGTRLTVT.